These 29 T cell receptor beta chains share one sample of origin, sequenced in a study of T cells in Graves' hyperthyroidism and ophthalmopathy. Amplification of TCR beta CDR3 regions was performed using RNA transcripts as template. During a first-round RT-PCR of the TCR CDR3, the HTBI primer set was used. In TCRdb, the multiplex PCR reads were re-called with MiXCR into one record per CDR3 protein. Here the sample spans just under 750,000 distinct CDR3 sequences, about 35% being singletons. Source material: blood. These receptors originate from a woman between 35 and 50 years old with Graves' hyperthyroidism.

This clonotype was found many times. The chain is built from TRBV14 and TRBJ1-1, with TRBD1 as a possible D gene (5 bases). This CDR3 has 14 residues. Germline-derived CDR1 and CDR2 are SGHDN and FVKESK. Trimming removed 1 base at V and 4 bases at J, with 10 bases between. The CDR3 DNA reads as TGTGCCAGCAGCCAAGTCAGGGCGTTCACTGAAGCTTTCTTT. Protein: CASSQVRAFTEAFF.

The CDR3 DNA reads as TGTGCCAGCAGCGCAGCTAGCGGGTCACTGTTTTTT. Translating gives CASSAASGSLFF. This chain connects TRBV7-2 to TRBJ2-2, with 8 bases aligning to TRBD2. The CDR3 sequence is 12 residues long. V lost 5 bases, J lost 14 bases, and 7 bases stayed unmatched. The germline V gene encodes CDR1 SGHTA and CDR2 FQGNSA. The whole variable domain, filled in from reference TRBV7-2 and TRBJ2-2, reads GAGVSQSPSNKVTEKGKDVELRCDPISGHTALYWYRQSLGQGLEFLIYFQGNSAPDKSGLPSDRFSAERTGGSVSTLTIQRTQQEDSAVYLCASSAASGSLFFGEGSRLTVL.

This clonotype came up many times. The chain carries TRBV25-1 and TRBJ1-2; D unclear. The CDR3 runs to 13 residues. V was trimmed by 3 bases and J by 2 bases, leaving 7 bases between them. From germline, CDR1 is MGHDK and CDR2 SYGVNS. CDR3 bases: TGTGCCAGCAGTGAGTCTGGCAACTATGGCTACACCTTC. Amino acid sequence: CASSESGNYGYTF.

This clonotype has a count of ten or more. One end of the junction varies from germline; a read error may be responsible. The chain links TRBV29-1 to TRBJ1-1; no clear D gene. From germline, CDR1 is SQVTM and CDR2 ANQGSEA. There are 10 residues in the CDR3. CDR3 loop: CSVVDGEGFF. The CDR3, as DNA: TGCAGCGTCGTGGACGGGGAAGGTTTCTTT.

This clonotype appeared a few times. The V call is TRBV14, the J call TRBJ1-6; D call uncertain. The V gene lost 0 bases and the J gene lost 10 bases, with 13 bases spanning the gap. CDR3 length: 15 residues. CDR1 SGHDN and CDR2 FVKESK come from the germline V gene. CDR3 in amino acids: CASSQDPVGSSPLHF. CDR3 in DNA: TGTGCCAGCAGCCAAGATCCCGTTGGATCCTCACCCCTCCACTTT.

This clonotype turned up a few times. This chain connects TRBV4-3 to TRBJ2-6; TRBD2 aligns across 9 bases. J gave up 4 bases and V 4 bases, and 8 bases lay outside the gene matches. The CDR3 extends over 17 amino acids. Germline CDR1 is LGHNA and CDR2 is YSLEER. CDR3 sequence (DNA): TGCGCCAGCAGCCTGCGGGGGGGAGGGGTCGGGGCCAACGTCCTGACTTTC. It specifies CASSLRGGGVGANVLTF.

This clonotype was recorded many times. The rearrangement joins TRBV9 to TRBJ1-3; D call uncertain. There are 12 residues in the CDR3. Germline CDR1 is SGDLS and CDR2 is YYNGEE. V lost 4 bases and J 4 bases, leaving 6 bases between the germline ends. The DNA of the CDR3 is TGTGCCAGCAGCCAACCCGGAAACACCATATATTTT. Protein product: CASSQPGNTIYF.

V gene TRBV6-2 or TRBV6-3 combines with J gene TRBJ2-7, with 8 bases aligning to TRBD2. The CDR3 covers 15 residues. The germline CDR1 and CDR2 sequences are MNHEY and SVGEGT. V gave up 2 bases and J gave up 0 bases; unmatched junction bases: 3. CDR3 amino acids: CASSYGTRSSYEQYF. CDR3 nucleotide sequence: TGTGCCAGCAGTTACGGGACTAGGAGCTCCTACGAGCAGTACTTC.

The chain is built from TRBV20-1 and TRBJ2-2, with TRBD2 matching 9 bases. Germline CDR1 and CDR2: DFQATT and SNEGSKA (reference sequence). J gave up 6 bases and V 2 bases, and 7 bases lay outside the gene matches. The CDR3 covers 15 residues. This CDR3 is CSARIAGDASGELFF. DNA of the CDR3: TGCAGTGCTAGAATAGCGGGGGACGCCTCCGGGGAGCTGTTTTTT.

As to this clonotype: A much larger clone lies one base from this, so it may be a read error. The chain couples TRBV5-1 to TRBJ1-4; unclear D gene. The germline V gene has CDR1 SGHRS and CDR2 YFSETQ. The CDR3 loop spans 14 amino acids. Trimming pared 5 bases from V and 11 bases from J, leaving 19 bases between. The CDR3 nucleotides are TGCGCCAGCAGGGCGCCTCCGGGGAATGGGAAACTGTTTTTT. Its protein is CASRAPPGNGKLFF.

This clonotype has a handful of counts. V gene TRBV7-9 combines with J gene TRBJ1-4; D might be TRBD1 (5 bases). CDR3 length: 15 residues. Germline lookup yields CDR1 SEHNR and CDR2 FQNEAQ (reference sequence). The V gene lost 4 bases and the J gene lost 6 bases, with 15 bases spanning the gap. The CDR3 DNA reads TGTGCCAGCAGCTCGGGAGCAGGGCGTGATGAAAAACTGTTTTTT. Its translation is CASSSGAGRDEKLFF.

This clonotype was seen only a few times. The chain links TRBV6-5 to TRBJ2-7; D gene unclear. Germline V gene sequence: CDR1 MNHEY, CDR2 SVGAGI. This CDR3 has 16 residues. Trimming pared 5 bases from V and 0 bases from J, leaving 17 bases between. In DNA form, the CDR3 reads TGTGCCAGCAGTCGAGGACGGGCCGAGAGCTCCTACGAGCAGTACTTC. This encodes CASSRGRAESSYEQYF.

Many counts were recorded for this clonotype. One junction end does not reproduce the germline sequence, and a read error may be involved. This chain connects TRBV15 to TRBJ1-5; the D gene is possibly TRBD1 (5 bases). The germline V gene encodes CDR1 LNHNV and CDR2 YYDKDF (reference sequence). CDR3 length: 13 residues. This chain's CDR3 is CATGQGSDQPQHF. The CDR3 bases are TGTGCCACCGGCCAGGGTAGCGATCAGCCCCAGCATTTT.

The chain couples TRBV11-3 to TRBJ1-5, with a weak D call TRBD1 (6 bases). The CDR3 sequence is 14 residues long. V lost 1 base and J 4 bases, leaving 8 bases between the germline ends. From germline, CDR1 is SGHNT and CDR2 YENEEA. CDR3 bases: TGTGCCAGCAGCTTAGCCGACAGGAATCAGCCCCAGCATTTT. This gives the protein CASSLADRNQPQHF.

The chain couples TRBV7-9 to TRBJ2-2; the D is unclear. V was pared by 6 bases and J by 0 bases, with 14 bases between. This CDR3 is built from 16 residues. Germline V CDR1 and CDR2: SEHNR, FQNEAQ (reference sequence). CDR3: CASSFLDLANTGELFF. CDR3 bases: TGTGCCAGCAGTTTTCTGGACCTCGCGAACACCGGGGAGCTGTTTTTT.

This chain uses TRBV7-2 with TRBJ2-5; 14 bases line up with TRBD2. The V and J ends lost 5 bases and 4 bases, in that order; junction bases with no gene match: 9. Per germline, CDR1 SGHTA and CDR2 FQGNSA. The CDR3 is made up of 17 amino acids. CDR3 protein: CASSSGTSGSYRETQYF. In DNA form, the CDR3 reads TGTGCCAGCAGCAGCGGGACTAGCGGGAGTTATAGAGAGACCCAGTACTTC.

In its sample, this clonotype was seen many times. The V call is TRBV4-3, the J call TRBJ1-1; D may be TRBD1 (5 bases). Trimming pared 1 base from V and 11 bases from J, leaving 11 bases between. The CDR3 contains 12 residues. Germline V gene sequence: CDR1 LGHNA, CDR2 YSLEER. CDR3 residues: CASSQGDLGAFF. CDR3 nucleotides: TGCGCCAGCAGCCAAGGGGACCTGGGCGCTTTCTTT.

Of note for this clonotype: A clone one base away is much larger, so this may be a read error. V and J are TRBV7-9 and TRBJ2-5; D call uncertain. The germline CDR1 and CDR2 sequences are SEHNR and FQNEAQ (reference sequence). V lost 5 bases and J lost 1, with 8 bases in between. This CDR3 comprises 13 residues. Here the CDR3 reads CASSVGSQETQYF. Written as DNA, the CDR3 is TGTGCCAGCAGCGTGGGCAGCCAAGAGACCCAGTACTTC.

This clonotype was seen ten or more times. The rearrangement joins TRBV20-1 to TRBJ1-1, with D possibly TRBD1 on 5 matching bases. The CDR3 is 15 residues long. CDR1 is DFQATT, CDR2 SNEGSKA, per germline (reference sequence). With 1 base removed from V and 7 bases from J, the gap between germline ends came to 19 bases. The CDR3 nucleotides read TGCAGTGCTAGAGCCTTGCCGGGGACGGCCCTTGAAGCTTTCTTT. Its translation: CSARALPGTALEAFF.

This clonotype was seen repeatedly, ten times or more. The J gene is TRBJ1-3, the V gene TRBV9; D call uncertain. CDR1 SGDLS and CDR2 YYNGEE come from the germline V gene. The germline V and J ends were trimmed by 4 bases and 4 bases, with 12 bases remaining between them. The CDR3 has 14 residues. The CDR3 region is CASSPRQSGNTIYF. CDR3 bases: TGTGCCAGCAGCCCCCGGCAATCGGGAAACACCATATATTTT. The variable domain in full, completed from reference TRBV9 and TRBJ1-3, reads DSGVTQTPKHLITATGQRVTLRCSPRSGDLSVYWYQQSLDQGLQFLIQYYNGEERAKGNILERFSAQQFPDLHSELNLSSLELGDSALYFCASSPRQSGNTIYFGEGSWLTVV.

This clonotype was seen repeatedly, ten times or more. The chain couples TRBV12-3 or TRBV12-4 to TRBJ2-7; 10 positions match TRBD1. The CDR3 runs to 13 residues. Losses at the gene ends were 5 bases for V and 11 bases for J; bases not matched to a gene: 9. CDR3 residues: CASSGPGQGMEYF. DNA for the CDR3: TGTGCCAGCAGTGGACCGGGACAGGGGATGGAGTACTTC.

This clonotype was seen only a few times. The V gene is TRBV20-1, the J gene TRBJ2-7; 10 bases fit TRBD1. After removal of 5 bases from V and 2 bases from J, the junction contained 6 bases not matched to a gene. CDR3 length equals 14 residues. CDR1 is DFQATT and CDR2 is SNEGSKA in the germline V gene (reference sequence). The CDR3 nucleotides are TGCAGTGCTCGGTCTGGACAGGGGGCCTACGAGCAGTACTTC. This encodes CSARSGQGAYEQYF.

CDR3: CASSLVVGGFNDFEQYF. The CDR3 region has the DNA TGTGCCAGCAGTTTAGTAGTCGGAGGGTTTAATGATTTCGAGCAGTACTTC. The V and J genes are TRBV12-3 or TRBV12-4 and TRBJ2-7, with D maybe TRBD2 (6 bases). CDR3 length equals 17 residues. V gave up 1 base and J gave up 6 bases, with 22 bases separating them.

There are many counts of this clonotype. The chain carries TRBV10-3 and TRBJ2-7; 12 bases align to TRBD1. V gave up 7 bases and J gave up 4 bases; unmatched junction bases: 5. Germline V gives CDR1 ENHRY, CDR2 SYGVKD. The length of the CDR3 is 14 residues. The CDR3 DNA sequence: TGTGCCATCACCCGGGACAGGGGGCAATACGAGCAGTACTTC. This gives the protein CAITRDRGQYEQYF.

As regards this clonotype: This may come from a read error, since a much larger clone is one base off. The chain has TRBV5-2 and TRBJ1-2. TRBV5-2 is a documented pseudogene. This CDR3 is built from 12 residues. The CDR3 spells CASKGHYYGYTF. Written as DNA, the CDR3 is TGTGCCAGCAAGGGCCACTACTATGGCTACACCTTC.

This clonotype was observed a handful of times. Here the CDR3 DNA reads TGTGCCAGTAGTGTCGGACAGGTGAACACTGAAGCTTTCTTT. Encoded protein: CASSVGQVNTEAFF. The chain couples TRBV19 to TRBJ1-1; TRBD1 matches 7 bases. Germline loops: CDR1 LNHDA, CDR2 SQIVND (reference sequence). V gave up 5 bases and J gave up 0 bases; unmatched junction bases: 3. The CDR3 extends over 14 amino acids.

In this sample, this clonotype turned up many times. The rearrangement links TRBV5-1 to TRBJ1-1; possible D gene TRBD1, 5 bases. CDR3 length: 15 residues. V lost 4 bases and J 5 bases, leaving 18 bases between the germline ends. Germline CDR1 reads SGHRS; CDR2 reads YFSETQ. The chain's CDR3 is CASSPGGPMRTEAFF. The CDR3 region has the DNA TGCGCCAGCAGCCCGGGGGGACCGATGAGGACTGAAGCTTTCTTT.

About this clonotype itself: Being one base from a much bigger clone, this may be a read error. The chain uses TRBV20-1 and TRBJ2-5, with unresolved D. Per the germline V gene, CDR1 is DFQATT and CDR2 is SNEGSKA (reference sequence). The CDR3 is made up of 17 amino acids. As DNA, the CDR3 is TGCAGTGCTATTCGTCCCCCGCCCAGAGCGCGCCAAGAGGCCCAGTACTTC. Protein sequence: CSAIRPPPRARQEAQYF.

This clonotype was detected ten times or more. The rearrangement joins TRBV7-8 to TRBJ1-6; TRBD1 agrees at 7 bases. Germline assignment: CDR1 SGHVS and CDR2 FQNEAQ. The V and J ends lost 4 bases and 7 bases, in that order; junction bases with no gene match: 7. The CDR3 consists of 15 residues. CDR3 DNA: TGTGCCAGCAGCTCAAGACAGGGCCTGAATTCACCCCTCCACTTT. Translation gives CASSSRQGLNSPLHF. The full variable domain, rest sourced from reference TRBV7-8 and TRBJ1-6, is GAGVSQSPRYKVAKRGQDVALRCDPISGHVSLFWYQQALGQGPEFLTYFQNEAQLDKSGLPSDRFFAERPEGSVSTLKIQRTQQEDSAVYLCASSSRQGLNSPLHFGNGTRLTVT.